A single sample is the source of the 6 T cell receptor beta chains below, sequenced in a study of human T cells and chemical hapten exposure. Time point meaning: pre-sensitization, week 0. Sample treatment: therapeutic diphenylcyclopropenone sensitization with weekly scalp DPC. From the RACE reads, TCRdb called clonotypes with MiXCR, one entry per CDR3 protein. The data hold around 120,000 distinct CDR3 sequences, with roughly 14% observed a single time. Source: whole blood, taken in connection with sensitization to the hapten diphenylcyclopropenone (DPC). The receptors here all came from a woman between 18 and 30 years old with alopecia areata. Some clones in this sample may be carry-over from other donors' samples.

V is TRBV11-2 and J is TRBJ1-2; D is undetermined. Trimming removed 4 bases at V and 7 bases at J, with 10 bases between. This CDR3 region has 12 residues. Germline values: CDR1 SGHAT, CDR2 FQNNGV. CDR3 nucleotides: TGTGCCAGCAGCTCCCTCCGATCTGGCTACACCTTC. This encodes CASSSLRSGYTF.

This clonotype came up many times. This chain links TRBV6-2 or TRBV6-3 with TRBJ2-1, with D possibly TRBD2 on 7 matching bases. Trimming removed 4 bases from V and 9 bases from J, with 16 bases in between. The CDR3 sequence is 14 residues long. The germline V gene has CDR1 MNHEY and CDR2 SVGEGT. The chain's CDR3 is CASSSQGLAVEQFF. The CDR3 DNA sequence: TGTGCCAGCAGTTCCCAGGGGCTAGCGGTTGAGCAGTTCTTC.

This clonotype was observed a handful of times. The chain combines TRBV6-5 with TRBJ2-7; D is uncertain. Germline values: CDR1 MNHEY, CDR2 SVGAGI. V lost 0 bases to trimming and J lost 5 bases, with 5 bases between them. This CDR3 spans 12 amino acids. The chain's CDR3 is CASSYSWDEQYF. The DNA for the CDR3 is TGTGCCAGCAGTTACTCATGGGACGAGCAGTACTTC.

A word on this clonotype: Just one base apart from a much larger clone, this may be a read error. V and J are TRBV3-1 and TRBJ2-7, with D maybe TRBD1 (6 bases). V gave up 4 bases and J gave up 1 base, with 11 bases separating them. Germline-derived CDR1 and CDR2 are LGHDT and YNNKEL (reference sequence). The CDR3 length is 14 residues. The chain's CDR3 is CASSPRDNSYEQYF. As DNA, the CDR3 is TGTGCCAGCAGCCCCCGGGACAATTCCTACGAGCAGTACTTC.

The sample holds many counts of this clonotype. The chain employs TRBV7-6 and TRBJ2-1, with TRBD2 matching over 12 bases. After removal of 1 base from V and 8 bases from J, the junction contained 12 bases not matched to a gene. The CDR3 length is 18 residues. Germline lookup yields CDR1 SGHVS and CDR2 FNYEAQ. The CDR3: CASSLERGRTSGTYEQFF. The CDR3 DNA reads TGTGCCAGCAGCTTAGAAAGGGGGAGGACTAGCGGGACTTATGAGCAGTTCTTC.

In this sample, this clonotype turned up a few times. The gene calls are TRBV7-6 and TRBJ2-1, with a possible D match to TRBD1 (7 bases). In germline, CDR1 is SGHVS, CDR2 FNYEAQ. The CDR3 contains 16 residues. V lost 0 bases and J lost 1, with 10 bases in between. The CDR3 DNA sequence: TGTGCCAGCAGCTTAGCGCAGGGGGGTTCCTACAATGAGCAGTTCTTC. Residues: CASSLAQGGSYNEQFF.